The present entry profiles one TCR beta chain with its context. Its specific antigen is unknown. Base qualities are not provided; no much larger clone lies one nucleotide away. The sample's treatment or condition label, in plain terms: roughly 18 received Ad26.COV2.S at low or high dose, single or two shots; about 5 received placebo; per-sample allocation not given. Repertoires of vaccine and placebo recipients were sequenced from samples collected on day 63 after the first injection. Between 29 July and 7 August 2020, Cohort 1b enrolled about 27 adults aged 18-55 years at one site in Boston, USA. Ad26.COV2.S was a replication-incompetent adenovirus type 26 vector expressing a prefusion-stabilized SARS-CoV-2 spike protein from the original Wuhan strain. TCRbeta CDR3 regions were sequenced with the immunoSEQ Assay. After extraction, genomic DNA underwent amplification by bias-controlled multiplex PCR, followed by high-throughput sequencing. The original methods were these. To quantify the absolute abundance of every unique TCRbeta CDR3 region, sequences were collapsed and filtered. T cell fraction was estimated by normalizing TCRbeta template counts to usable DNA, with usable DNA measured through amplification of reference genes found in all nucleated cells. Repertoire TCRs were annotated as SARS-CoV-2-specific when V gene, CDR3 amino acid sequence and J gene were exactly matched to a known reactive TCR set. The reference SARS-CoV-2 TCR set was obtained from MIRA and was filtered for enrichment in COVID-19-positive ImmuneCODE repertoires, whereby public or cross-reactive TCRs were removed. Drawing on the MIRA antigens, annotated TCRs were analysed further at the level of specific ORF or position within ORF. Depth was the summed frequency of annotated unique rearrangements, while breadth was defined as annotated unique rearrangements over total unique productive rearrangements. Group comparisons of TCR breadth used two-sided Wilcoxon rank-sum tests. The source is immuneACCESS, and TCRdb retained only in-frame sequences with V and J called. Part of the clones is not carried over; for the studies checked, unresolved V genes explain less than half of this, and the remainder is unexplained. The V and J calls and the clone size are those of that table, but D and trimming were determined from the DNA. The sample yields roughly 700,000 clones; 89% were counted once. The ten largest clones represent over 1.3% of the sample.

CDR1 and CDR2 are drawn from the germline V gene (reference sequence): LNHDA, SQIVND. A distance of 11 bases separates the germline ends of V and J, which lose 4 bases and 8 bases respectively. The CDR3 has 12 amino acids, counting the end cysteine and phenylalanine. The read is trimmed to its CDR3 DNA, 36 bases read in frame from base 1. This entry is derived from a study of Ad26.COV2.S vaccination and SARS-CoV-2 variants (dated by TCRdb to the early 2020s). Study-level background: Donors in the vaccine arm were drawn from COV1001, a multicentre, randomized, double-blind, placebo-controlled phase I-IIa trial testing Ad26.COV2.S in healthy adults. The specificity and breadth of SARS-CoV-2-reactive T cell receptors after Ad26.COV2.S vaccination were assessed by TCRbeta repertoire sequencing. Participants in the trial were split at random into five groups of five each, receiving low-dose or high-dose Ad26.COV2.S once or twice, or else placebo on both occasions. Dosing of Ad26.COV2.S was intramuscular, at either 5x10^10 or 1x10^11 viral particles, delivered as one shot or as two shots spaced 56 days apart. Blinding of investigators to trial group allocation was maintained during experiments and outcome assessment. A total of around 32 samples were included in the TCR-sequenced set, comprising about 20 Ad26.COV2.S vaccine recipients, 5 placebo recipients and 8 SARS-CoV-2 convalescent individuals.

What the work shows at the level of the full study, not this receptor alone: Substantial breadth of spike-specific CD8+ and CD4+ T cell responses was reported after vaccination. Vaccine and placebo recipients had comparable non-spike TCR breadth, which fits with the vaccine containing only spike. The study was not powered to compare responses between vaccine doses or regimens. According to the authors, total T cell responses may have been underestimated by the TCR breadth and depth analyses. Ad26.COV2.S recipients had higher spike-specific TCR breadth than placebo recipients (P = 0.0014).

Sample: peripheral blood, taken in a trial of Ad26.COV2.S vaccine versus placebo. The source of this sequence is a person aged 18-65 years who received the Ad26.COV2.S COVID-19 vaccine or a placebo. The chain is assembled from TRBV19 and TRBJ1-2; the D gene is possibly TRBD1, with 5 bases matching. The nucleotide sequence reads TGTGCCAGTAGTACAGGGATCCGCGGCTACACCTTC. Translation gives CASSTGIRGYTF. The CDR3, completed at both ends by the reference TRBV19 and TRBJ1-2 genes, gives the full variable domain DGGITQSPKYLFRKEGQNVTLSCEQNLNHDAMYWYRQDPGQGLRLIYYSQIVNDFQKGDIAEGYSVSREKKESFPLTVTSAQKNPTAFYLCASSTGIRGYTFGSGTRLTVV.